Given below is one T cell receptor (beta chain) in context. These data come from a study of blood T cell repertoires in COVID-19. TCRdb's copy holds only in-frame clones and misses some; the assay was immunoSEQ multiplex PCR. The sample carries 200,000 or so clones, 80% to 85% recorded once. The ends lost 3 bases at V and 2 bases at J; junction bases unmatched: 11. Germline values: CDR1 KGHSH, CDR2 LQKENI. CDR3 length: 19 amino acids. The specimen was peripheral blood. This receptor was identified in a human donor in a cohort sampled during active COVID-19. This chain connects TRBV18 to TRBJ1-4, with 11 bases identical to TRBD1. CDR3 amino acids: CASSPSYGTGGGTNEKLFF. CDR3 coding DNA: TGTGCCAGCTCACCCAGTTACGGGACAGGGGGAGGCACTAATGAAAAACTGTTTTTT.